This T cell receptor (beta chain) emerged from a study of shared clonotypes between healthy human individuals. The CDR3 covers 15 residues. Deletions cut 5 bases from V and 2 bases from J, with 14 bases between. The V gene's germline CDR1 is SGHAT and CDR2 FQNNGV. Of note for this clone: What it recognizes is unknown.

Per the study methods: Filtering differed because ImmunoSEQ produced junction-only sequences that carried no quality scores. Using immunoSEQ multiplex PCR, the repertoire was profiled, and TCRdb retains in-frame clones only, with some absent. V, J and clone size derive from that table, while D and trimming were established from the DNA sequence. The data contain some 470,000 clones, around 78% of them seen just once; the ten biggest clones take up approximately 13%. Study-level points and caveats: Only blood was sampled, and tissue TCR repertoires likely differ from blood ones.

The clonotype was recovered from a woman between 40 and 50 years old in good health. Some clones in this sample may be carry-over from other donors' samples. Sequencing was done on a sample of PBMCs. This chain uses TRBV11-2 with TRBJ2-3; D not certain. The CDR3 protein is CASSQDKRITDTQYF. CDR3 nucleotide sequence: TGTGCCAGCAGCCAAGATAAGCGAATCACAGATACGCAGTATTTT.